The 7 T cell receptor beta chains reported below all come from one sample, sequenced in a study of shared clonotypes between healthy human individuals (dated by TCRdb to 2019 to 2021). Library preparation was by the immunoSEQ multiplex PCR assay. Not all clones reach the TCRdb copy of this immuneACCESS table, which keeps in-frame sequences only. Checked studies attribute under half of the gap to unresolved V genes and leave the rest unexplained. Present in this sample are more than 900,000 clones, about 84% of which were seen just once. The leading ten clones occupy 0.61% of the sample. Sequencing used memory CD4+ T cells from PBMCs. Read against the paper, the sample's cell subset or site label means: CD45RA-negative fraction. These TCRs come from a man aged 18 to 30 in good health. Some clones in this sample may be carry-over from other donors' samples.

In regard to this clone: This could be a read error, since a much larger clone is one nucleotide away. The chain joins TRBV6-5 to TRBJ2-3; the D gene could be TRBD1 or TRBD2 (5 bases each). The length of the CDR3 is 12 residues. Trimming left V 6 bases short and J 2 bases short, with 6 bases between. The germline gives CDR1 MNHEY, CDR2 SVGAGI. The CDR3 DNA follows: TGTGCCAGCAGGGGGACCACAGATACGCAGTATTTT. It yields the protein CASRGTTDTQYF.

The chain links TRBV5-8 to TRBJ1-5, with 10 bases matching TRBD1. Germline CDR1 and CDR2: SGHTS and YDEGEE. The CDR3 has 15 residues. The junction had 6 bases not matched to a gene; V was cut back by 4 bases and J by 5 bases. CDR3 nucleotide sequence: TGTGCCAGCAGCGCCGGGACAGGGGTCGATCAGCCCCAGCATTTT. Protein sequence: CASSAGTGVDQPQHF. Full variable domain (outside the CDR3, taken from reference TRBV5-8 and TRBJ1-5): EAGVTQSPTHLIKTRGQQATLRCSPISGHTSVYWYQQALGLGLQFLLWYDEGEERNRGNFPPRFSGRQFPNYSSELNVNALELEDSALYLCASSAGTGVDQPQHFGDGTRLSIL.

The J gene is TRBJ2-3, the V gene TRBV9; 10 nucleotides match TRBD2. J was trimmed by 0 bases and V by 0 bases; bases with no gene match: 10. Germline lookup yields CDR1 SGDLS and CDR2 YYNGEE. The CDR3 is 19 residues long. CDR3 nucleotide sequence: TGTGCCAGCAGCGTAGTTCTGCTAGCGGGAGCCCCTAGCACAGATACGCAGTATTTT. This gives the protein CASSVVLLAGAPSTDTQYF.

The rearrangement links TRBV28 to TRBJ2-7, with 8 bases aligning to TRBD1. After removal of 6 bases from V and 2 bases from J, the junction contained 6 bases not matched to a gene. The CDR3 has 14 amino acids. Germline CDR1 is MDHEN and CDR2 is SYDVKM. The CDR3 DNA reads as TGTGCCAGCAGCTTTCAGACAGGGGCCTACGAGCAGTACTTC. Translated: CASSFQTGAYEQYF. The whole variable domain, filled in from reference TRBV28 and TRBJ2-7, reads DVKVTQSSRYLVKRTGEKVFLECVQDMDHENMFWYRQDPGLGLRLIYFSYDVKMKEKGDIPEGYSVSREKKERFSLILESASTNQTSMYLCASSFQTGAYEQYFGPGTRLTVT.

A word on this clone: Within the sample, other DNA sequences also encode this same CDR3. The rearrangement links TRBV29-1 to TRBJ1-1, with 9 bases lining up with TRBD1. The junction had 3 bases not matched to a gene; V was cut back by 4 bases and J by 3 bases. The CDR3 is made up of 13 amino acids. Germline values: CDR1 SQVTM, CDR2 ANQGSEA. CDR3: CSVARTGDTEAFF. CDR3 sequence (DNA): TGCAGCGTTGCCAGGACAGGGGACACTGAAGCTTTCTTT.

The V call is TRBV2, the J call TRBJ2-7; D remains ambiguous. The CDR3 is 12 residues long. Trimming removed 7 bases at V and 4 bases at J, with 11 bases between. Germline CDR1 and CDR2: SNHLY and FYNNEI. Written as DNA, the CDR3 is TGTGCCAGCACCACCCACGGATACGAGCAGTACTTC. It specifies CASTTHGYEQYF.

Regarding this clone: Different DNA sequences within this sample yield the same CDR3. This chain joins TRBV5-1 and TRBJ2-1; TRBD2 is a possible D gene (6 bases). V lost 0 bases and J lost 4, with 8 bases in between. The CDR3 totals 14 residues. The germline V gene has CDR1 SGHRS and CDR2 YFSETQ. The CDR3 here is CASSLVGGYNEQFF. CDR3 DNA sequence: TGCGCCAGCAGCTTGGTGGGGGGTTACAATGAGCAGTTCTTC. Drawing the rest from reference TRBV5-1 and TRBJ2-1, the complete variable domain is KAGVTQTPRYLIKTRGQQVTLSCSPISGHRSVSWYQQTPGQGLQFLFEYFSETQRNKGNFPGRFSGRQFSNSRSEMNVSTLELGDSALYLCASSLVGGYNEQFFGPGTRLTVL.